Below, one TCR beta chain is given with its context. The sample belongs to a study of blood T cell repertoires in COVID-19. About the research overall: COVID-19 samples collected from the United States, Italy and Spain covered acute and convalescent phases. Sources were T cells, B-cell-depleted T cells, or PBMCs; the material itself was cDNA or gDNA.

The V gene end was trimmed by 3 bases and the J gene end by 5 bases; junction bases not matched to a gene: 10. CDR3 length: 16 residues. The V gene's germline CDR1 is LNHDA and CDR2 SQIVND (reference sequence). In the study's own analysis: Reference gene primer amplification yielded estimated nucleated cell counts. Measured with immunoSEQ multiplex PCR; TCRdb has only the in-frame clones, and not every one. V, J and clone size are taken as reported in that table, and D and trimming were inferred from the DNA itself. The table shows more than 70,000 clones, with 90% occurring only once. This clonotype was obtained from a woman under 30 with acute or convalescent COVID-19. The chain couples TRBV19 to TRBJ1-5; 7 bases fit TRBD1. Sequencing was performed on peripheral blood. The CDR3 sequence: CASSMRGRSLDQPQHF. CDR3 nucleotides: TGTGCCAGTAGTATGAGGGGGCGATCCCTCGATCAGCCCCAGCATTTT.